This T cell receptor beta chain comes out of a study of blood T cell repertoires in COVID-19. Some clones are missing from TCRdb's copy, which holds only in-frame ones; the method was immunoSEQ multiplex PCR. There are about 330,000 clones in the sample; 87% occur only once, and 4.5% to 7% lies in the top ten. Two negative PCRs, clearance, or symptom resolution characterized the recovered Cohort 3 donors. This CDR3 comprises 12 residues. The V end was cut by 5 bases, the J end by 4 bases, with 6 bases between. The germline V gene encodes CDR1 LNHNV and CDR2 YYDKDF (reference sequence). J is TRBJ1-3 and V is TRBV15; D ambiguous. The source material was PBMCs or T cells enriched from blood (not recorded which). The sequence came from a woman younger than 45 who had recovered from COVID-19. The CDR3 here is CATSPPGNTIYF. In nucleotides, the CDR3 is TGTGCCACCAGCCCCCCGGGAAACACCATATATTTT.